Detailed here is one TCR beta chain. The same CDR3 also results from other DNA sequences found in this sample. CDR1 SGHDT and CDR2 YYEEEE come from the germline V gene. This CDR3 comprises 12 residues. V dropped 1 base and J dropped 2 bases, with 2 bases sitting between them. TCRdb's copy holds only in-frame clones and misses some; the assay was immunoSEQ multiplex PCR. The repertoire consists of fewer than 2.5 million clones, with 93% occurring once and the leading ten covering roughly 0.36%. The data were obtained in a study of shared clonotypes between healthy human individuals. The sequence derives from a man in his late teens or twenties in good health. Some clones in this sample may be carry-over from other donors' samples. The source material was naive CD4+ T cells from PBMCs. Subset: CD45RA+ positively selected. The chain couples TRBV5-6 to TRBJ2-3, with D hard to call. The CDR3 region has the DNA TGTGCCAGCAGCTTGACCACAGATACGCAGTATTTT. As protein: CASSLTTDTQYF.